What follows are 22 T cell receptor beta chains derived from one specimen sequenced in a study of blood T cells in healthy people across ages. Together with a sample-barcoded 5' primer, a J-beta primer mix was included in a second PCR lasting about 7 to 11 cycles. TCRdb reanalysed the 5' RACE reads using MiXCR and keeps one entry per CDR3 protein. The sample includes roughly 1.6 million distinct CDR3 sequences, roughly a third of them seen just once. Sequencing was carried out using blood. The receptors here all came from a woman in her 30s in good health.

This clonotype was counted only a few times. The V and J genes are TRBV4-2 and TRBJ1-4; D ambiguous. This CDR3 contains 15 residues. Germline CDR1 and CDR2: LGHNA and YNFKEQ. V lost 0 bases and J 3 bases, leaving 8 bases between the germline ends. Written as DNA, the CDR3 is TGTGCCAGCAGCCAAGAATGGAGATCTAATGAAAAACTGTTTTTT. It codes for CASSQEWRSNEKLFF.

This clonotype was found a few times. The rearrangement links TRBV4-2 to TRBJ2-3; D is uncertain. V was trimmed by 3 bases and J by 2 bases, leaving 12 bases between them. The CDR3 has 15 amino acids. In germline, CDR1 is LGHNA, CDR2 YNFKEQ. The CDR3 loop reads CASSQGWGSTDTQYF. The CDR3 DNA reads as TGTGCCAGCAGCCAGGGATGGGGTTCCACAGATACGCAGTATTTT.

This rearrangement joins TRBV7-9 to TRBJ1-5; D gene ambiguous. This CDR3 contains 14 residues. The V end was cut by 3 bases, the J end by 3 bases, with 9 bases between. Germline CDR1 SEHNR, CDR2 FQNEAQ (reference sequence). DNA of the CDR3: TGTGCCAGCAGCTTTTCAGAATACAATCAGCCCCAGCATTTT. Its protein product is CASSFSEYNQPQHF.

The table lists this clonotype with many counts. The J gene is TRBJ2-5, the V gene TRBV4-2, with 7 positions matching TRBD2. CDR1 and CDR2 from the germline V gene are LGHNA and YNFKEQ. V gave up 2 bases and J gave up 5 bases; unmatched junction bases: 5. The CDR3 runs 14 residues. The CDR3, as DNA: TGTGCCAGCAGCCAAAGATCCGGGGGGGAGACCCAGTACTTC. It is translated as CASSQRSGGETQYF.

This clonotype was counted between two and nine times. The chain links TRBV4-1 to TRBJ1-5; tentatively, D is TRBD1 (5 bases). Trimming took 2 bases from V and 7 from J, leaving 15 bases between them. Germline V gene data show CDR1 as MGHRA and CDR2 as YSYEKL. The CDR3 covers 15 residues. This CDR3 reads CASSQLVGDRQPQHF. CDR3 nucleotides: TGCGCCAGCAGCCAATTGGTAGGGGATCGACAGCCCCAGCATTTT.

J is TRBJ2-3 and V is TRBV12-3 or TRBV12-4; D ambiguous. Trimming cost V 2 bases and J 3 bases, with 12 bases left between them. The CDR3 runs to 15 residues. The CDR3 bases are TGTGCCAGCAGTTTAAGTGGGATGAGAACAGATACGCAGTATTTT. Protein sequence: CASSLSGMRTDTQYF.

This clonotype was counted between two and nine times. Germline and junction disagree at one end, which may indicate a read error. This chain uses TRBV5-6 with TRBJ2-1; no definite D call. Germline V gene sequence: CDR1 SGHDT, CDR2 YYEEEE. The CDR3 contains 12 residues. The CDR3 here is CASSLSYSEQFF. For the CDR3, the DNA is TGTGCCAGCAGCTTAAGCTACAGTGAGCAGTTCTTC.

The J gene is TRBJ2-1, the V gene TRBV11-2; perhaps TRBD2 as D (5 bases). Deletions cut 0 bases from V and 10 bases from J, with 10 bases between. The germline CDR1 and CDR2 sequences are SGHAT and FQNNGV. The CDR3 contains 13 residues. The CDR3 bases are TGTGCCAGCAGCTTAGACACGGGGTGGGAGCAGTTCTTC. Its translation is CASSLDTGWEQFF.

The table lists this clonotype with many counts. This sequence joins TRBV27 and TRBJ2-1, with D unclear. The CDR3 spans 14 residues. Germline V gene data show CDR1 as MNHEY and CDR2 as SMNVEV (reference sequence). The V end was cut by 4 bases, the J end by 3 bases, with 10 bases between. The CDR3 region has the DNA TGTGCCAGCAGTTCCCTCATGGGCTACAATGAGCAGTTCTTC. Translation: CASSSLMGYNEQFF.

The chain combines TRBV30 with TRBJ2-3; 10 positions agree with TRBD1. Germline V gene sequence: CDR1 GTSNPN, CDR2 SVGIG (reference sequence). V trimming: 3 bases; J trimming: 4 bases; junction bases outside the gene matches: 4. CDR3 length: 14 amino acids. The CDR3 DNA follows: TGTGCCTGGAGCGAGACAGGGGGCTCAGATACGCAGTATTTT. It encodes CAWSETGGSDTQYF.

This chain joins TRBV9 and TRBJ1-1; TRBD1 might be the D (5 bases). The CDR3 spans 17 residues. V lost 4 bases and J lost 1, with 20 bases in between. CDR1 and CDR2 from the germline V gene are SGDLS and YYNGEE. CDR3 bases: TGTGCCAGCAGCCAGGGAGGGATCCGGGGGAAGAACACTGAAGCTTTCTTT. This encodes CASSQGGIRGKNTEAFF.

The chain employs TRBV6-6 and TRBJ1-1; D is unclear. Germline lookup yields CDR1 MNHNY and CDR2 SVGAGI (reference sequence). CDR3 length equals 16 residues. V was shortened by 5 bases and J by 6 bases, with 22 bases between the two germline ends. CDR3 DNA sequence: TGTGCCAGCAGTGGAAGTGGCGTGACGGTGGACCCTGAAGCTTTCTTT. Translation gives CASSGSGVTVDPEAFF.

This clonotype has a handful of counts. The CDR3 sequence: CASSAAAGTKSYNEQFF. The CDR3, as DNA: TGTGCCAGCAGTGCCGCTGCCGGGACTAAGTCCTACAATGAGCAGTTCTTC. The V call is TRBV25-1, the J call TRBJ2-1, with 7 bases identical to TRBD2. The CDR3 sequence is 17 residues long. The V and J ends lost 4 bases and 1 base, in that order; junction bases with no gene match: 10. CDR1 MGHDK and CDR2 SYGVNS come from the germline V gene.

This clonotype has ten or more counts. The chain links TRBV10-3 to TRBJ2-2, with D possibly being TRBD2 (5 bases). This CDR3 contains 12 residues. V lost 4 bases and J lost 5, with 5 bases in between. Germline V CDR1 and CDR2: ENHRY, SYGVKD. The CDR3 is CAISGGTGELFF. The CDR3 nucleotides read TGTGCCATCAGTGGAGGGACCGGGGAGCTGTTTTTT.

This rearrangement joins TRBV7-9 to TRBJ2-5; D unresolved. Germline CDR1 is SEHNR and CDR2 is FQNEAQ (reference sequence). This CDR3 has 12 amino acids. V lost 8 bases, J lost 5 bases, and 12 bases lay in between. The CDR3 region has the DNA TGTGCCAGCCTGACCCTCGGGGAGACCCAGTACTTC. This sequence encodes CASLTLGETQYF. The full variable domain, completed using reference TRBV7-9 and TRBJ2-5, is DTGVSQNPRHKITKRGQNVTFRCDPISEHNRLYWYRQTLGQGPEFLTYFQNEAQLEKSRLLSDRFSAERPKGSFSTLEIQRTEQGDSAMYLCASLTLGETQYFGPGTRLLVL.

For this clonotype: The junction shows a germline mismatch at one end, possibly a read error. This chain links TRBV2 with TRBJ2-1; D gene unclear. CDR3 size: 13 residues. From germline, CDR1 is SNHLY and CDR2 FYNNEI. Written as DNA, the CDR3 is TGTGCCAGCATGGTAGACAACTACAATGAGCAGGTCTTC. As protein: CASMVDNYNEQVF.

In regard to this clonotype: A read error may produce the germline difference seen at one junction end. The chain combines TRBV15 with TRBJ2-7, with D maybe TRBD2 (5 bases). The V gene's germline CDR1 is LNHNV and CDR2 YYDKDF (reference sequence). This CDR3 contains 17 residues. The chain's CDR3 is CAASRDSVPGSAYEQYF. Written as DNA, the CDR3 is TGTGCCGCCAGCAGAGATAGCGTCCCGGGCTCAGCCTACGAGCAGTACTTC. Full variable domain (missing parts from reference TRBV15 and TRBJ2-7): DAMVIQNPRYQVTQFGKPVTLSCSQTLNHNVMYWYQQKSSQAPKLLFHYYDKDFNNEADTPDNFQSRRPNTSFCFLDIRSPGLGDTAMYLCAASRDSVPGSAYEQYFGPGTRLTVT.

The chain employs TRBV20-1 and TRBJ1-1; tentatively, D is TRBD1 (5 bases). Germline V CDR1 and CDR2: DFQATT, SNEGSKA (reference sequence). This CDR3 is built from 15 residues. The V gene lost 8 bases and the J gene lost 3 bases, with 22 bases spanning the gap. The chain's CDR3 is CSLPQIRASYTEAFF. The CDR3 DNA is TGCAGTTTACCACAGATCAGGGCCTCCTACACTGAAGCTTTCTTT.

There are a few counts of this clonotype. The chain combines TRBV9 with TRBJ2-3; D may be TRBD2 (6 bases). Per germline, CDR1 SGDLS and CDR2 YYNGEE. V lost 7 bases, J lost 0 bases, and 12 bases lay in between. CDR3 length: 14 residues. CDR3 sequence reads: CASRGISSTDTQYF. CDR3 DNA: TGTGCCAGCCGGGGGATTTCTAGCACAGATACGCAGTATTTT.

This clonotype was recorded a few times. The chain couples TRBV15 to TRBJ2-1; D not resolved. V was pared by 1 base and J by 15 bases, with 13 bases between. CDR1 is LNHNV and CDR2 is YYDKDF in the germline V gene (reference sequence). The CDR3 runs 12 residues. CDR3 coding DNA: TGTGCCACCAGCAGAGGTGGTCCGAAGATGTTCTTC. Translation: CATSRGGPKMFF. Full variable domain (rest looked up from reference TRBV15 and TRBJ2-1): DAMVIQNPRYQVTQFGKPVTLSCSQTLNHNVMYWYQQKSSQAPKLLFHYYDKDFNNEADTPDNFQSRRPNTSFCFLDIRSPGLGDTAMYLCATSRGGPKMFFGPGTRLTVL.

This clonotype was counted ten times or more. This sequence joins TRBV13 and TRBJ2-7; 12 nucleotides agree with TRBD2. CDR3 length: 16 residues. Trimming took 5 bases from V and 0 from J; bases not matched to a gene: 5. The germline CDR1 and CDR2 sequences are PRHDT and FYEKMQ (reference sequence). Written as DNA, the CDR3 is TGTGCCAGCAGCCAAAGGACTAGCGGGGACTCCTACGAGCAGTACTTC. Translation gives CASSQRTSGDSYEQYF.

This clonotype was counted a few times. In DNA, the CDR3 is TGTGCCAGCAGCGAAGGTCGGGGCCGCAATCAGCCCCAGCATTTT. Translation gives CASSEGRGRNQPQHF. The chain employs TRBV6-2 or TRBV6-3 and TRBJ1-5, with D possibly being TRBD1 (5 bases). The V gene's germline CDR1 is MNHEY and CDR2 SVGEGT. Between the trimmed V and J ends, which lost 6 bases and 2 bases, there was a span of 14 bases. The CDR3 is 15 amino acids.